The 14 T cell receptor beta chains reported below all come from one sample, sequenced in a study of shared clonotypes between healthy human individuals. It was CD45RO-negative cells, positively selected for CCR7, that made up naive CD8 cells, with terminally differentiated effector memory CD45RA+ cells excluded. Data came from immunoSEQ multiplex PCR; TCRdb stores just in-frame clones and leaves some out. The sample contains about 1,900,000 clones, about 95% of which appear only once. Sequences were obtained from naive CD8+ T cells sorted from blood. Receptor source: a man in his late teens or twenties in good health.

The rearrangement joins TRBV13 to TRBJ2-2; weak D call: TRBD2 (6 bases). The CDR3 length is 14 residues. The V gene's germline CDR1 is PRHDT and CDR2 FYEKMQ (reference sequence). The V end was cut by 10 bases, the J end by 6 bases, with 18 bases between. The CDR3 sequence: CATPLRGKAGELFF. The CDR3 nucleotides read TGTGCCACCCCTTTGCGGGGTAAAGCCGGGGAGCTGTTTTTT.

Worth noting for this clone: This CDR3 is also generated by other DNA sequences in the sample. The gene calls are TRBV7-8 and TRBJ2-2; the match to TRBD1 covers 10 bases. With V trimmed by 5 bases and J by 3 bases, 3 bases remained unmatched. Germline V gene sequence: CDR1 SGHVS, CDR2 FQNEAQ. This CDR3 spans 15 amino acids. CDR3 coding DNA: TGTGCCAGCAGCCTAGGGACAGGGGACACCGGGGAGCTGTTTTTT. Its translation is CASSLGTGDTGELFF.

The V gene is TRBV9, the J gene TRBJ2-7, with D perhaps given as TRBD1 or TRBD2 (5 bases each). Germline CDR1 and CDR2: SGDLS and YYNGEE. The CDR3 runs 15 residues. Trimming shortened V by 0 bases and J by 1 base, and 11 bases separated the two germline ends. The CDR3 spells CASSVGFGTSYEQYF. The CDR3 DNA follows: TGTGCCAGCAGCGTAGGGTTTGGGACGTCCTACGAGCAGTACTTC.

Remarks on this clone: Other DNA sequences in this sample translate to the same CDR3. The J gene is TRBJ2-7, the V gene TRBV27; D is ambiguous. CDR3 length: 14 amino acids. Germline V gene lookup returns CDR1 MNHEY and CDR2 SMNVEV (reference sequence). The V and J ends lost 3 bases and 1 base respectively, with 10 bases between them. CDR3 residues: CASSLGSSSYEQYF. CDR3 in DNA: TGTGCCAGCAGTTTGGGTTCGAGTTCCTACGAGCAGTACTTC.

This clone was detected only once. The rearrangement links TRBV6-5 to TRBJ2-7; D is ambiguous. V lost 1 base, J lost 2 bases, and 9 bases lay in between. The CDR3 totals 14 residues. The germline CDR1 and CDR2 sequences are MNHEY and SVGAGI. The CDR3 region is CASSYFGQTYEQYF. CDR3 DNA: TGTGCCAGCAGTTACTTTGGTCAGACCTACGAGCAGTACTTC.

V gene TRBV5-6 combines with J gene TRBJ1-4, with D uncertain. In germline, CDR1 is SGHDT, CDR2 YYEEEE. V lost 1 base, J lost 0 bases, and 7 bases lay in between. This CDR3 contains 15 residues. The CDR3 DNA follows: TGTGCCAGCAGCTTGTTTGGTGCAACTAATGAAAAACTGTTTTTT. This translates into CASSLFGATNEKLFF.

The V call is TRBV4-1, the J call TRBJ2-1; D is undetermined. V was pared by 2 bases and J by 4 bases, with 6 bases between. The CDR3 is 13 residues long. Germline V gene data show CDR1 as MGHRA and CDR2 as YSYEKL. The CDR3 region has the DNA TGCGCCAGCAGCCAAACCCGTTACAATGAGCAGTTCTTC. It specifies CASSQTRYNEQFF.

This chain joins TRBV6-5 and TRBJ1-3; D is unclear. The length of the CDR3 is 14 residues. The V end lost 4 bases, the J end lost 4 bases, and 11 bases lay between the germline ends. Germline assignment: CDR1 MNHEY and CDR2 SVGAGI. CDR3 loop: CASSFGEGGNTIYF. In nucleotides, the CDR3 is TGTGCCAGCAGTTTTGGGGAAGGAGGAAACACCATATATTTT.

This chain links TRBV6-1 with TRBJ2-7; possible D gene TRBD1, 6 bases. Trimming removed 11 bases from V and 6 bases from J, with 11 bases in between. Germline-derived CDR1 and CDR2 are MNHNS and SASEGT. The CDR3 is 10 amino acids. In nucleotides, the CDR3 is TGTGCCGCCAGGGGAGTCGAGCAGTACTTC. Encoded protein: CAARGVEQYF.

In the case of this clone: Other DNA sequences of this sample code for an identical CDR3. This rearrangement joins TRBV29-1 to TRBJ2-2; D uncertain. Trimming shortened V by 5 bases and J by 5 bases, and 3 bases separated the two germline ends. This CDR3 comprises 10 residues. Germline V lookup: CDR1 SQVTM, CDR2 ANQGSEA. The CDR3 protein is CSVLTGELFF. In DNA form, the CDR3 reads TGCAGCGTTCTTACCGGGGAGCTGTTTTTT.

The chain employs TRBV6-6 and TRBJ2-7; D is ambiguous. Trimming took 0 bases from V and 4 from J, leaving 10 bases between them. The length of the CDR3 is 14 residues. Germline V gene sequence: CDR1 MNHNY, CDR2 SVGAGI (reference sequence). CDR3 loop: CASSYSTEDYEQYF. The CDR3 DNA follows: TGTGCCAGCAGTTACTCAACAGAGGATTACGAGCAGTACTTC.

The V and J genes are TRBV11-1 and TRBJ2-1; TRBD2 might be the D (5 bases). CDR1 and CDR2 (germline): SGHAT, FQDESV (reference sequence). CDR3 size: 15 residues. The V end lost 8 bases, the J end lost 3 bases, and 17 bases lay between the germline ends. DNA for the CDR3: TGTGCCAGCCGTGAAACCCCAGACTACTACAATGAGCAGTTCTTC. It is translated as CASRETPDYYNEQFF.

The chain has TRBV10-1 and TRBJ2-7; D gene unclear. This CDR3 spans 14 amino acids. Trimming stripped 3 bases from V and 0 bases from J, with 9 bases between. In germline, CDR1 is WNHNN, CDR2 SYGVQD (reference sequence). Written as DNA, the CDR3 is TGCGCCAGCAGTGACGGTGACTTCTCCTACGAGCAGTACTTC. Translating it yields CASSDGDFSYEQYF.

This sequence joins TRBV10-3 and TRBJ1-2, with 9 bases aligning to TRBD1. There are 17 residues in the CDR3. CDR1 ENHRY and CDR2 SYGVKD come from the germline V gene. V lost 0 bases, J lost 2 bases, and 7 bases stayed unmatched. The CDR3 DNA follows: TGTGCCATCAGTGAGTCCCCTAGAGGGACAGGGAACTATGGCTACACCTTC. Encoded protein: CAISESPRGTGNYGYTF.